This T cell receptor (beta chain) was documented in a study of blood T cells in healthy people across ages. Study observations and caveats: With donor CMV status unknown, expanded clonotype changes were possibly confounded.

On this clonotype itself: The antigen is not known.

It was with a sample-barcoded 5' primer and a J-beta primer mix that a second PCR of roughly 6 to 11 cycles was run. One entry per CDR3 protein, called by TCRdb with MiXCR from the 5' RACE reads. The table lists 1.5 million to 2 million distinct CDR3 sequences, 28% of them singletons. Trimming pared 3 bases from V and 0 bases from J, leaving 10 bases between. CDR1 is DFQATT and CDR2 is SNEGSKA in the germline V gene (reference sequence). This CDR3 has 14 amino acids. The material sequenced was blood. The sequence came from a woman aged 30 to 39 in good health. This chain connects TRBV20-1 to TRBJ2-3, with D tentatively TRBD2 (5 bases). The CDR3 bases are TGCAGTGCTAGTAGCGAGGACAGCACAGATACGCAGTATTTT. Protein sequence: CSASSEDSTDTQYF.